This T cell receptor beta chain was profiled in a study of T cells in Graves' hyperthyroidism and ophthalmopathy. This CDR3 region has 16 residues. In germline, CDR1 is SGHRS, CDR2 YFSETQ. V lost 4 bases and J 6 bases, leaving 20 bases between the germline ends. This clonotype was picked up many times. Its antigen is undetermined. Findings and limits, study-wide: In the blood, most expanded thyroid clonotypes above 0.001 appeared as well. Ophthalmopathy was identified by the model a median approximately 6.4 months ahead of onset.

Amplified TCR beta CDR3 regions derived from RNA transcripts. First-round RT-PCR with HTBI primers amplified the TCR CDR3 region. TCRdb fed the multiplex PCR reads into MiXCR, producing one record per CDR3 protein. The sample yields roughly 300,000 distinct CDR3 sequences, 15% to 20% seen once. The V gene is TRBV5-1, the J gene TRBJ2-1; tentatively, D is TRBD2 (7 bases). Sequencing used blood. The sequence came from a woman aged 50 to 60 with Graves' hyperthyroidism. For the CDR3, the DNA is TGCGCCAGCAGCCTAATGATGGGGGGGGGCGTCAATGAGCAGTTCTTC. This translates into CASSLMMGGGVNEQFF.